This TCR beta chain was retrieved from a study of blood T cell repertoires in COVID-19. Study overall: Some COVID-19 samples were acute and others convalescent; all came from the United States, Italy and Spain.

Original data processing: Scientists estimated how many nucleated cells there were by amplifying reference gene primers. Clones were read by immunoSEQ multiplex PCR, and TCRdb kept only the in-frame ones, dropping some. That table is the source of V, J and clone size, and D and trimming were worked out from the DNA. This sample has 200,000 or so clones, with 65% to 85% found just once. The CDR3 runs 15 residues. J gave up 6 bases and V 2 bases, and 6 bases lay outside the gene matches. Germline V lookup: CDR1 MDHEN, CDR2 SYDVKM. The sequenced sample consisted of peripheral blood. The sequence came from a woman aged 25 to 39 with acute or convalescent COVID-19. The V and J genes are TRBV28 and TRBJ2-1; 8 bases are shared with TRBD1. CDR3: CASSLPARGRNEQFF. The CDR3, as DNA: TGTGCCAGCAGTTTACCGGCCAGGGGGCGCAATGAGCAGTTCTTC.